These 14 T cell receptor beta chains originate from one sample sequenced in a study of cytomegalovirus exposure and HLA in healthy donors. The PCR made use of 60 Vbeta and 13 Jbeta primers. Clones were read by immunoSEQ multiplex PCR, and TCRdb kept only the in-frame ones, dropping some. The sample carries roughly 100,000 clones, over 65% recorded once. Sequenced sample: PBMCs. These receptors were obtained from a man in his forties or fifties in good health and CMV-seropositive.

The chain recombines TRBV4-1 with TRBJ2-2, with TRBD2 matching 13 bases. CDR1 is MGHRA, CDR2 YSYEKL, per germline. V lost 3 bases to trimming and J lost 3 bases; unmatched junction nucleotides: 16. This CDR3 spans 21 amino acids. CDR3 bases: TGCGCCAGCAGCCAGCTCACGGGGGGACTAGCGGGATTATACCACACCGGGGAGCTGTTTTTT. This sequence encodes CASSQLTGGLAGLYHTGELFF.

The chain links TRBV5-4 to TRBJ2-1, with a weak D call TRBD2 (6 bases). Germline V CDR1 and CDR2: SGHNT, YYREEE (reference sequence). This CDR3 is built from 14 residues. With 1 base removed from V and 6 bases from J, the gap between germline ends came to 11 bases. CDR3 bases: TGTGCCAGCAGCTTGATTTCCGGGAGCAATGAGCAGTTCTTC. Protein sequence: CASSLISGSNEQFF.

The chain employs TRBV14 and TRBJ2-6; unclear D gene. The V end lost 4 bases, the J end lost 1 base, and 11 bases lay between the germline ends. This CDR3 spans 16 amino acids. Germline CDR1 reads SGHDN; CDR2 reads FVKESK. CDR3 amino acids: CASSLGRPSGANVLTF. The DNA of the CDR3 is TGTGCCAGCAGCCTTGGCCGTCCTTCTGGGGCCAACGTCCTGACTTTC.

The chain joins TRBV27 to TRBJ1-5; D call uncertain. Germline V gives CDR1 MNHEY, CDR2 SMNVEV (reference sequence). This CDR3 is 15 amino acids long. Trimming pared 3 bases from V and 0 bases from J, leaving 9 bases between. The CDR3 bases are TGTGCCAGCAGTTTCCTGGGCTATAGCAATCAGCCCCAGCATTTT. It yields the protein CASSFLGYSNQPQHF.

The chain links TRBV18 to TRBJ2-7, with 10 bases fitting TRBD1. Germline V lookup: CDR1 KGHSH, CDR2 LQKENI. With 4 bases clipped from V and 4 bases from J, the junction kept 7 bases outside the gene matches. The CDR3 loop spans 15 amino acids. CDR3 residues: CASSQVDRGNYEQYF. CDR3 in DNA: TGTGCCAGCTCACAGGTGGACAGGGGGAATTACGAGCAGTACTTC.

This chain links TRBV30 with TRBJ1-1, with a weak D call TRBD1 (6 bases). The CDR3 sequence is 12 residues long. Germline-derived CDR1 and CDR2 are GTSNPN and SVGIG (reference sequence). Trimming pared 5 bases from V and 6 bases from J, leaving 13 bases between. The CDR3 coding sequence is TGTGCCTGGTCTGTGGGGGCCCCTGAAGCTTTCTTT. Its translation is CAWSVGAPEAFF.

The rearrangement joins TRBV19 to TRBJ1-5, with 10 bases matching TRBD1. Germline-derived CDR1 and CDR2 are LNHDA and SQIVND (reference sequence). There are 15 residues in the CDR3. V lost 8 bases, J lost 5 bases, and 9 bases stayed unmatched. This CDR3 is CASATGGAKYQPQHF. The CDR3 nucleotides read TGTGCCAGTGCGACAGGGGGCGCGAAGTATCAGCCCCAGCATTTT.

The CDR3 DNA follows: TGTGCCAGCAGCTCTTCTACCACCTACGAGCAGTACTTC. Translated: CASSSSTTYEQYF. This chain connects TRBV11-2 to TRBJ2-7; D not resolved. Germline CDR1 and CDR2: SGHAT and FQNNGV. Trimming took 4 bases from V and 2 from J, leaving 9 bases between them. The CDR3 runs 13 residues.

The chain joins TRBV10-3 to TRBJ1-6, with 7 bases that match TRBD1. The V gene's germline CDR1 is ENHRY and CDR2 SYGVKD. V dropped 4 bases and J dropped 9; count of bases not matched to a gene: 6. The length of the CDR3 is 14 residues. CDR3 sequence reads: CAISGQGEGSPLHF. In DNA form, the CDR3 reads TGTGCCATCAGTGGGCAGGGGGAAGGTTCACCCCTCCACTTT.

This rearrangement joins TRBV30 to TRBJ1-1; the match to TRBD1 covers 7 bases. Unmatched junction bases numbered 9, after V lost 5 bases and J lost 0 bases. The CDR3 consists of 15 residues. Germline V gene sequence: CDR1 GTSNPN, CDR2 SVGIG (reference sequence). The DNA for the CDR3 is TGTGCCTGGGTTCCGGGACAGCTCATGAACACTGAAGCTTTCTTT. Translation: CAWVPGQLMNTEAFF.

Remarks on this clone: The sample has other DNA sequences that encode this CDR3 too. In nucleotides, the CDR3 is TGTGCCAGCAGCCATGCGTTGAAGAACATTCAGTACTTC. It codes for CASSHALKNIQYF. The chain couples TRBV4-2 to TRBJ2-4, with no clear D. CDR1 is LGHNA, CDR2 YNFKEQ, per germline. The CDR3 sequence is 13 residues long. The V gene lost 3 bases and the J gene lost 7 bases, with 10 bases spanning the gap.

The chain joins TRBV19 to TRBJ1-2; 7 bases align to TRBD1. The CDR3 covers 15 residues. Germline values: CDR1 LNHDA, CDR2 SQIVND (reference sequence). V lost 1 base to trimming and J lost 4 bases; unmatched junction nucleotides: 6. The CDR3 loop reads CASSIVGQTFYGYTF. The CDR3 DNA sequence: TGTGCCAGTAGTATAGTGGGACAGACGTTCTATGGCTACACCTTC.

This chain joins TRBV9 and TRBJ2-7, with a possible D match to TRBD1 (6 bases). The germline gives CDR1 SGDLS, CDR2 YYNGEE. The V and J ends lost 0 bases and 2 bases respectively, with 9 bases between them. The CDR3 extends over 14 amino acids. The CDR3 spells CASSVEGGPYEQYF. Written as DNA, the CDR3 is TGTGCCAGCAGCGTAGAAGGGGGTCCCTACGAGCAGTACTTC.

The chain employs TRBV7-9 and TRBJ1-1; 10 bases are a match to TRBD1. With V trimmed by 4 bases and J by 4 bases, 6 bases remained unmatched. This CDR3 is 15 amino acids long. Germline CDR1 SEHNR, CDR2 FQNEAQ (reference sequence). CDR3 bases: TGTGCCAGCAGCTACAGACAGGGGGCAGGCACTGAAGCTTTCTTT. Its protein product is CASSYRQGAGTEAFF. The entire variable domain, with the rest obtained from reference TRBV7-9 and TRBJ1-1, is as follows: DTGVSQNPRHKITKRGQNVTFRCDPISEHNRLYWYRQTLGQGPEFLTYFQNEAQLEKSRLLSDRFSAERPKGSFSTLEIQRTEQGDSAMYLCASSYRQGAGTEAFFGQGTRLTVV.